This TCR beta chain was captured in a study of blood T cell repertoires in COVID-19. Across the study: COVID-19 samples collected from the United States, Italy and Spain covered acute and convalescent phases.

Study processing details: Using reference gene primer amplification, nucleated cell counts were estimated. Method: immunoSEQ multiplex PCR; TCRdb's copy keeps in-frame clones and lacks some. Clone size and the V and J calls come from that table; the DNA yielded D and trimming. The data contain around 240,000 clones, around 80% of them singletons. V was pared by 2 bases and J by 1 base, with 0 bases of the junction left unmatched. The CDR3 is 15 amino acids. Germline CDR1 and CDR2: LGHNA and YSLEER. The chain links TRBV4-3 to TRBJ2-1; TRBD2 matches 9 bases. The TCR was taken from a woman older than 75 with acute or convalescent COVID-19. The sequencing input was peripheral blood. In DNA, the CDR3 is TGCGCCAGCAGCCAAACTAGCGGGTCCTACAATGAGCAGTTCTTC. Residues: CASSQTSGSYNEQFF.